Listed here are 21 T cell receptor beta chains from one sample, sequenced in a study of regulatory T cells in long-lasting Graves disease. For TCR beta, libraries came from iRepertoire HTBI primers and Arm-PCR of CDR3 regions. TCRdb reprocessed the multiplex PCR reads with MiXCR, giving one entry per CDR3 protein. The sample shows about 240,000 distinct CDR3 sequences, around 21% of them seen only once. Time point defined: newly diagnosed GD, antithyroid drugs for less than 3 months. RNA from PBMCs was the source of the TCR library. This specimen consisted of peripheral blood mononuclear cells (PBMCs), obtained at new diagnosis, from a patient treated with antithyroid drugs. These receptors originate from a female donor with Graves disease.

This clonotype occurred many times. This chain links TRBV12-3 or TRBV12-4 with TRBJ1-5, with D possibly being TRBD1 (5 bases). Trimming removed 2 bases from V and 6 bases from J, with 11 bases in between. This CDR3 is 14 amino acids long. The CDR3 sequence is CASSLSGGSQPQHF. The CDR3 DNA reads TGTGCCAGCAGTTTATCCGGGGGGAGTCAGCCCCAGCATTTT.

This clonotype was counted a single time. This may arise from a read error, as a much more abundant clone is one base away. This chain links TRBV6-2 or TRBV6-3 with TRBJ2-1; 7 positions agree with TRBD1. The CDR3 is 14 amino acids. Germline assignment: CDR1 MNHEY and CDR2 SVGEGT. V lost 8 bases and J lost 9; bases outside the gene matches: 13. The CDR3 reads CASCPGQPESEQFF. The CDR3 DNA sequence: TGTGCCAGCTGTCCGGGACAGCCCGAGAGTGAGCAGTTCTTC.

Ten or more counts support this clonotype. CDR3 nucleotide sequence: TGTGCCAGCAGCCCGGGACACGGGGGGGATACGCAGTATTTT. As protein: CASSPGHGGDTQYF. This sequence joins TRBV7-3 and TRBJ2-3, with a weak D call TRBD2 (7 bases). The germline CDR1 and CDR2 sequences are SGHTA and FQGTGA. The V end lost 5 bases, the J end lost 6 bases, and 15 bases lay between the germline ends. The CDR3 runs to 14 residues.

The chain uses TRBV29-1 and TRBJ1-6; TRBD1 agrees at 7 bases. Germline-derived CDR1 and CDR2 are SQVTM and ANQGSEA. V shed 7 bases, J shed 10 bases, and the junction held 13 bases outside the gene matches. CDR3 size: 14 residues. The CDR3 bases are TGCAGCGCTAAATTACAGGGGATGCAATCACCCCTCCACTTT. It yields the protein CSAKLQGMQSPLHF.

At least ten counts were recorded for this clonotype. V usage is TRBV7-2 and J usage is TRBJ1-1; TRBD1 matches 8 bases. Germline CDR1 is SGHTA and CDR2 is FQGNSA. This CDR3 region has 13 residues. With V trimmed by 3 bases and J by 8 bases, 5 bases remained unmatched. As DNA, the CDR3 is TGTGCCAGCAGCTTTGGACAGGGCGGGGAAGCTTTCTTT. This translates into CASSFGQGGEAFF.

This clonotype has more than one count but fewer than ten. The CDR3 protein is CASILGGGVYEQYF. Written as DNA, the CDR3 is TGTGCCAGCATACTCGGCGGGGGGGTCTACGAGCAGTACTTC. The chain combines TRBV2 with TRBJ2-7; 9 positions agree with TRBD2. The CDR3 sequence is 14 residues long. J lost 3 bases, V lost 7 bases, and 7 bases had no gene match. Germline values: CDR1 SNHLY, CDR2 FYNNEI.

This clonotype was picked up many times. V and J are TRBV7-9 and TRBJ1-3, with D unresolved. Germline V gene data show CDR1 as SEHNR and CDR2 as FQNEAQ (reference sequence). Trimming took off 5 bases at V and 4 bases at J, with 9 bases between the two ends. This CDR3 has 13 amino acids. This CDR3 is CASSKGFGNTIYF. CDR3 DNA sequence: TGTGCCAGCAGCAAGGGATTCGGAAACACCATATATTTT.

The sample holds many counts of this clonotype. The V gene is TRBV2, the J gene TRBJ2-2; a possible D gene is TRBD2 (7 bases). CDR1 and CDR2 (germline): SNHLY, FYNNEI. There are 16 residues in the CDR3. V was shortened by 6 bases and J by 4 bases, with 18 bases between the two germline ends. Here the CDR3 reads CASRKRGGGPTGELFF. The CDR3 nucleotides read TGTGCCAGCAGGAAAAGGGGGGGGGGACCCACCGGGGAGCTGTTTTTT.

This clonotype was counted at least ten times. The chain combines TRBV6-2 or TRBV6-3 with TRBJ1-1; TRBD1 agrees at 9 bases. Germline-derived CDR1 and CDR2 are MNHEY and SVGEGT. The CDR3 extends over 18 amino acids. The V and J ends lost 0 bases and 7 bases, in that order; junction bases with no gene match: 15. The CDR3 bases are TGTGCCAGCAGTTACTCGTCCCGGGACAGGGAATCCCAAGATGAAGCTTTCTTT. Translated, it gives CASSYSSRDRESQDEAFF.

The sample holds many counts of this clonotype. This sequence joins TRBV4-3 and TRBJ2-1; 7 nucleotides match TRBD2. V shed 0 bases, J shed 8 bases, and the junction held 1 base outside the gene matches. CDR3 size: 13 residues. Germline lookup yields CDR1 LGHNA and CDR2 YSLEER. The CDR3 loop is CASSQEAGDEQFF. The CDR3 nucleotides are TGCGCCAGCAGCCAAGAGGCGGGGGATGAGCAGTTCTTC.

Worth noting for this clonotype: This may be a read error, as it is one base from a much larger clone. This rearrangement joins TRBV24-1 to TRBJ2-1, with a weak D call TRBD2 (6 bases). Germline-derived CDR1 and CDR2 are KGHDR and SFDVKD. The CDR3 covers 13 residues. The chain's CDR3 is CATSARGNNEQSF. DNA of the CDR3: TGTGCCACCAGTGCGCGGGGCAACAATGAGCAGTCCTTC.

The V gene is TRBV7-2, the J gene TRBJ2-2, with a possible D match to TRBD1 (5 bases). Germline CDR1 and CDR2: SGHTA and FQGNSA. Trimming removed 2 bases at V and 4 bases at J, with 11 bases between. The CDR3 length is 15 residues. This chain's CDR3 is CASSLSKGPTGELFF. CDR3 coding DNA: TGTGCCAGCAGCTTATCGAAGGGGCCCACCGGGGAGCTGTTTTTT.

This clonotype was counted many times. This chain connects TRBV5-8 to TRBJ1-2; D is undetermined. Trimming cost V 4 bases and J 7 bases, with 17 bases left between them. Germline CDR1 reads SGHTS; CDR2 reads YDEGEE. The CDR3 is 14 residues long. This CDR3 is CASSRGLAGSGYTF. The CDR3 DNA follows: TGTGCCAGCAGCCGCGGTTTGGCGGGGTCTGGCTACACCTTC.

This clonotype has a count of ten or more. The V and J genes are TRBV6-5 and TRBJ1-1; D is unclear. This CDR3 has 13 residues. V shed 4 bases and J shed 1 base, with 7 bases lying between them. Per germline, CDR1 MNHEY and CDR2 SVGAGI. The CDR3 bases are TGTGCCAGCAGTTTTACACCGAACACTGAAGCTTTCTTT. Encoded protein: CASSFTPNTEAFF.

This clonotype was recorded at least ten times. This chain connects TRBV5-5 to TRBJ2-1; 9 bases line up with TRBD1. The CDR3 sequence is 16 residues long. Germline V gene data show CDR1 as SGHKS and CDR2 as YYEKEE (reference sequence). The V segment lost 1 base and the J segment 8 bases; nucleotides outside the gene matches: 10. The CDR3 nucleotides are TGTGCCAGCAGCTTGTTTAGGGGACAGGGTTTCGATGAGCAGTTCTTC. Encoded protein: CASSLFRGQGFDEQFF.

This clonotype was counted a few times. The V and J genes are TRBV5-6 and TRBJ1-3; D is undetermined. The CDR3 totals 15 residues. The V gene's germline CDR1 is SGHDT and CDR2 YYEEEE. Trimming pared 0 bases from V and 0 bases from J, leaving 7 bases between. The CDR3 bases are TGTGCCAGCAGCTTGGGGACCTACTCTGGAAACACCATATATTTT. Translated: CASSLGTYSGNTIYF.

This clonotype was recorded many times. This chain uses TRBV11-1 with TRBJ1-2; 7 bases fit TRBD1. The V and J ends lost 5 bases and 4 bases, in that order; junction bases with no gene match: 10. The CDR3 has 15 amino acids. Germline CDR1 reads SGHAT; CDR2 reads FQDESV (reference sequence). The CDR3 spells CASSGDDRDRYGYTF. The CDR3 DNA sequence: TGTGCCAGCAGCGGCGATGACAGGGATCGCTATGGCTACACCTTC.

The chain has TRBV28 and TRBJ1-5; the D is unclear. The CDR3 has 12 amino acids. The germline V and J ends were trimmed by 5 bases and 4 bases, with 6 bases remaining between them. The germline V gene has CDR1 MDHEN and CDR2 SYDVKM. This chain's CDR3 is CASSESNQPQHF. The CDR3 DNA reads as TGTGCCAGCAGTGAGAGTAATCAGCCCCAGCATTTT.

This chain connects TRBV19 to TRBJ1-1, with unresolved D. The CDR3 loop spans 16 amino acids. Trimming stripped 7 bases from V and 0 bases from J, with 18 bases between. Germline values: CDR1 LNHDA, CDR2 SQIVND (reference sequence). DNA of the CDR3: TGTGCCAGTATCAAAGATACGGTTAATATGAACACTGAAGCTTTCTTT. Its translation: CASIKDTVNMNTEAFF. The full variable domain, rest sourced from reference TRBV19 and TRBJ1-1, is DGGITQSPKYLFRKEGQNVTLSCEQNLNHDAMYWYRQDPGQGLRLIYYSQIVNDFQKGDIAEGYSVSREKKESFPLTVTSAQKNPTAFYLCASIKDTVNMNTEAFFGQGTRLTVV.

V usage is TRBV7-2 and J usage is TRBJ2-3; no clear D gene. CDR1 is SGHTA, CDR2 FQGNSA, per germline. V was clipped by 3 bases and J by 7 bases, with 11 bases between them. This CDR3 is built from 13 residues. This CDR3 reads CASSFQNTNTQYF. CDR3 nucleotide sequence: TGTGCCAGCAGCTTCCAAAACACGAATACGCAGTATTTT. The variable domain in full, with the rest retrieved from reference TRBV7-2 and TRBJ2-3, is GAGVSQSPSNKVTEKGKDVELRCDPISGHTALYWYRQSLGQGLEFLIYFQGNSAPDKSGLPSDRFSAERTGGSVSTLTIQRTQQEDSAVYLCASSFQNTNTQYFGPGTRLTVL.

In its sample, this clonotype was seen many times. The chain is built from TRBV2 and TRBJ2-1; 12 positions agree with TRBD1. CDR1 and CDR2 from the germline V gene are SNHLY and FYNNEI. There are 15 residues in the CDR3. Losses at the gene ends were 7 bases for V and 3 bases for J; bases not matched to a gene: 4. CDR3 sequence: CASTRDRGLYNEQFF. CDR3 bases: TGTGCCAGCACACGGGACAGGGGGCTCTACAATGAGCAGTTCTTC. Full variable domain (rest looked up from reference TRBV2 and TRBJ2-1): EPEVTQTPSHQVTQMGQEVILRCVPISNHLYFYWYRQILGQKVEFLVSFYNNEISEKSEIFDDQFSVERPDGSNFTLKIRSTKLEDSAMYFCASTRDRGLYNEQFFGPGTRLTVL.